The next 10 T cell receptor beta chains were all read from a single sample in a study of blood T cell repertoires in COVID-19. Here immunoSEQ multiplex PCR was the method, and the copy in TCRdb shows in-frame clones only, minus some. The repertoire holds about 180,000 clones, with roughly 75% as singletons. Sequencing input: peripheral blood. Receptors originate from a man between 65 and 80 years old with active or convalescent COVID-19.

The table lists this clone with a count of one. CDR3 DNA: TGTGCCAGCAGCGTTTGGGGGCTCGGGGCCAACGTCCTGACTTTC. This gives the protein CASSVWGLGANVLTF. The V gene is TRBV9, the J gene TRBJ2-6; D is perhaps TRBD1 (6 bases). Trimming removed 2 bases at V and 4 bases at J, with 10 bases between. The CDR3 totals 15 residues. The germline CDR1 and CDR2 sequences are SGDLS and YYNGEE.

The chain is built from TRBV6-6 and TRBJ1-2, with D tentatively TRBD1 (5 bases). CDR1 and CDR2 (germline): MNHNY, SVGAGI (reference sequence). The CDR3 loop spans 14 amino acids. The V gene lost 6 bases and the J gene lost 6 bases, with 17 bases spanning the gap. The CDR3 nucleotides read TGTGCCAGCAGCGCTAGGGACGGGGAGGATGGCTACACCTTC. Protein sequence: CASSARDGEDGYTF.

This chain's CDR3 is CASSFKAAGNTIYF. The DNA for the CDR3 is TGTGCCAGCAGCTTTAAAGCGGCGGGAAACACCATATATTTT. The chain employs TRBV7-2 and TRBJ1-3; D is uncertain. The germline V and J ends were trimmed by 3 bases and 4 bases, with 10 bases remaining between them. In germline, CDR1 is SGHTA, CDR2 FQGNSA. The CDR3 covers 14 residues.

This chain connects TRBV5-8 to TRBJ1-5, with 8 bases aligning to TRBD1. CDR1 and CDR2 from the germline V gene are SGHTS and YDEGEE. This CDR3 is 15 amino acids long. Germline trimming cut 0 bases from V and 4 bases from J; bases unmatched to any gene: 3. CDR3 coding DNA: TGTGCCAGCAGCTTGGCCAGGGGGCCTAATCAGCCCCAGCATTTT. As protein: CASSLARGPNQPQHF.

The chain carries TRBV11-3 and TRBJ2-3; 8 bases line up with TRBD1. Germline V gives CDR1 SGHNT, CDR2 YENEEA. V dropped 4 bases and J dropped 3; count of bases not matched to a gene: 6. The CDR3 consists of 15 residues. The CDR3 DNA reads as TGTGCCAGCAGCTCCCGGACAGGGAGGACAGATACGCAGTATTTT. As protein: CASSSRTGRTDTQYF.

The V and J genes are TRBV18 and TRBJ1-1; 10 nucleotides match TRBD1. The length of the CDR3 is 15 residues. With V trimmed by 5 bases and J by 1 base, 4 bases remained unmatched. CDR1 KGHSH and CDR2 LQKENI come from the germline V gene. This chain's CDR3 is CASSVGTGENTEAFF. DNA for the CDR3: TGTGCCAGCTCAGTCGGGACAGGGGAGAACACTGAAGCTTTCTTT.

The chain carries TRBV6-6 and TRBJ1-2, with a tentative D call TRBD1 (5 bases). This CDR3 comprises 17 residues. V lost 5 bases and J 5 bases, leaving 24 bases between the germline ends. Germline values: CDR1 MNHNY, CDR2 SVGAGI (reference sequence). CDR3 protein: CASSPSTAGSGRYGYTF. The CDR3 bases are TGTGCCAGCAGTCCAAGCACCGCAGGGTCTGGTCGGTATGGCTACACCTTC.

The chain carries TRBV30 and TRBJ2-3; 10 bases are a match to TRBD1. After removal of 0 bases from V and 6 bases from J, the junction contained 9 bases not matched to a gene. The CDR3 extends over 16 amino acids. Germline lookup yields CDR1 GTSNPN and CDR2 SVGIG (reference sequence). Written as DNA, the CDR3 is TGTGCCTGGAGTGTCTGGGGGACAGGGGCCCAGGATACGCAGTATTTT. As protein: CAWSVWGTGAQDTQYF.

This clone was seen a single time. The rearrangement joins TRBV7-9 to TRBJ2-1, with D perhaps TRBD2 (6 bases). CDR1 is SEHNR, CDR2 FQNEAQ, per germline (reference sequence). The CDR3 extends over 13 amino acids. Trimming cost V 1 base and J 12 bases, with 13 bases left between them. The CDR3 nucleotides are TGTGCCAGCAGCTTAGTTGCGGGGCGGGGGCAGTTCTTC. Its protein product is CASSLVAGRGQFF. Full variable domain (missing parts from reference TRBV7-9 and TRBJ2-1): DTGVSQNPRHKITKRGQNVTFRCDPISEHNRLYWYRQTLGQGPEFLTYFQNEAQLEKSRLLSDRFSAERPKGSFSTLEIQRTEQGDSAMYLCASSLVAGRGQFFGPGTRLTVL.

This chain links TRBV5-1 with TRBJ1-2; possible D gene TRBD1, 5 bases. Germline CDR1 SGHRS, CDR2 YFSETQ. V lost 7 bases, J lost 4 bases, and 11 bases lay in between. The CDR3 contains 12 residues. CDR3 in DNA: TGCGCCAGCGGGCGGGGCGGCTATGGCTACACCTTC. Residues: CASGRGGYGYTF. Supplemented by reference TRBV5-1 and TRBJ1-2, the full variable domain reads KAGVTQTPRYLIKTRGQQVTLSCSPISGHRSVSWYQQTPGQGLQFLFEYFSETQRNKGNFPGRFSGRQFSNSRSEMNVSTLELGDSALYLCASGRGGYGYTFGSGTRLTVV.